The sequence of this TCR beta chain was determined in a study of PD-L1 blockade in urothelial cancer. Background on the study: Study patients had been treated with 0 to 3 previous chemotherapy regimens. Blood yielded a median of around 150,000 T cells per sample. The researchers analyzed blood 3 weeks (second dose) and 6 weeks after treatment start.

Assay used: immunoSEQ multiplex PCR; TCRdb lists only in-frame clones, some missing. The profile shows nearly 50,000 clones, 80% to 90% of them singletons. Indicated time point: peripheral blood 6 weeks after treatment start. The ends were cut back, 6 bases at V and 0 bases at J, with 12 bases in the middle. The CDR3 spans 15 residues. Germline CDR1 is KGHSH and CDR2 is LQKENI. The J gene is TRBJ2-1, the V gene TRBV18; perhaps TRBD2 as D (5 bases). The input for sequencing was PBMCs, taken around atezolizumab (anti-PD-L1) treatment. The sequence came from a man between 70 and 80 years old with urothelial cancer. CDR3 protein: CASSREGGSYNEQFF. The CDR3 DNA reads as TGTGCCAGCTCCCGTGAGGGCGGCTCCTACAATGAGCAGTTCTTC. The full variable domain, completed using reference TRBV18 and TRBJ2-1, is NAGVMQNPRHLVRRRGQEARLRCSPMKGHSHVYWYRQLPEEGLKFMVYLQKENIIDESGMPKERFSAEFPKEGPSILRIQQVVRGDSAAYFCASSREGGSYNEQFFGPGTRLTVL.